This T cell receptor (beta chain) was observed in a study of blood T cells in healthy people across ages (dated by TCRdb to between 2015 and 2016). A note on the overall study: Template switching captured roughly one uniquely barcoded TCR beta cDNA molecule per two T cells in model experiments. Using deep sequencing normalized with unique cDNA molecular identifiers, the study measured how TCR beta repertoire diversity changes with age. The donors were divided into four age groups: young (average around 17 years), middle-aged (over 35), aged (roughly 66) and long-lived (about 80). Donors of different ages were randomly distributed across sequencing lanes to avoid experimental bias. The study analyzed two additional independent replicas of 1 million unique cDNA reads from the same blood draw for two donors, one aged 18 to 29 and one aged 80 or older. Overall study outcomes, separate from this receptor: Bulk unsorted PBMC profiling prevented conclusive comparison of naive and antigen-experienced compartments. A strong correlation was found between observed TCR beta diversity and the percentage of naive T cells measured by flow cytometry. Compared with the aged group, more naive CD4+ T cells, fewer expanded clones and increased TCR diversity were shown by the long-lived group, suggesting age selection. Total diversity estimates from one million sequenced T cells were considered lower bounds and underestimates. Because the CMV infection status of the donors was unknown, age-related changes in expanded clonotypes may potentially have been confounded. As age increased, observed TCR beta diversity per million T cells dropped in a roughly linear way, and a significant reduction was already evident by age around 41.

V ends up 8 bases short and J 7 bases short, with an unmatched junction base count of 15. Including cysteine and phenylalanine, the CDR3 has 16 amino acids. Kept here is only the CDR3 DNA, which spans 48 bases and is read in frame from base 1. Sequences SGHTA (CDR1) and FQGNSA (CDR2) are obtained from the germline V gene. The roughly 42 donors, aged about 6 to 90 years, were systemically healthy Caucasian individuals from Russia. Each donor gave roughly 11 milliliters of peripheral blood, drawn into EDTA-treated Vacutainer tubes. Ficoll-Paque density-gradient centrifugation was used to isolate PBMCs, with at least 7 million per sample. Trizol reagent was used to extract total RNA from PBMCs, with at least 5.5 micrograms per sample. For every donor, flow cytometry on a PBMC aliquot measured the percentage of naive CD45RAhigh/CD27high T cells. Library generation was performed with 5' RACE. The sequencer listed for this sample is Illumina HiSeq 2500. A second 7 to 11 cycle PCR used a sample-barcoded 5' primer and a J-beta primer mix. A template-switch 5' adaptor carrying 12 random nucleotides introduced a unique molecular identifier onto each TCR beta cDNA molecule. Each sample yielded at least 2.5 million CDR3-containing paired-end reads. All of the RNA was converted into first-strand cDNA using the Mint cDNA synthesis kit, with a TRBC-specific oligonucleotide serving as the primer. All cDNA was treated with uracil-DNA glycosylase and then went through a first 18-cycle PCR with the universal primers M1SS and BC2_uni_R. As for the authors' bioinformatics: Normalization of each sample was performed by random selection of 1 million high-quality reads, each carrying a distinct molecular identifier. Instead of being binned into consensus sequences, reads with shared molecular identifiers were discarded. MiTCR, with a Q25 quality threshold and the strictest error-elimination algorithm, was used for CDR3 identification, clonotype clustering and error correction. A nonparametric unseen species model with Euler transformation was used to estimate lower-bound total TCR beta diversity. The public sequencing data were trimmed at Q25 with fastp and processed into clonotypes with MiXCR by TCRdb, which kept only in-frame beta chains. Merged by CDR3 protein, the rows form single entries marked with the most common genes and DNA. The V and J calls were not made by the authors but by TCRdb's processing. This sample comprises about 580,000 distinct CDR3 sequences, roughly 48% of them detected only once. The ten largest clones capture approximately 23% of the sample.

Points on this clonotype: Its antigen target is currently unknown. Per-base qualities were not stored, and no clone one base away is much larger.

The TCR was taken from an elderly man in good health. The chain couples TRBV7-2 to TRBJ2-1; 9 of the junction bases match TRBD2. The sample consisted of blood. DNA sequence: TGTGCCAGCGCAATAGCGGGGCTAGCGGGAAGGAATGAGCAGTTCTTC. This codes for CASAIAGLAGRNEQFF.